This T cell receptor (beta chain) was captured in a study of OX40 agonist ivuxolimab in advanced cancers. Turning to the study itself: Allowance was made for prior anti-PD-1, anti-PD-L1 or anti-CTLA-4 therapy, and 40% to 45% had some.

CDR3 length: 18 amino acids. The ends were cut back, 3 bases at V and 4 bases at J, with 22 bases in the middle. CDR1 and CDR2 from the germline V gene are SEHNR and FQNEAQ (reference sequence). Profiling relied on immunoSEQ multiplex PCR, and the TCRdb table lists in-frame clones only, not all of them. Of approximately 130,000 clones listed, less than 95% are singletons. This chain connects TRBV7-9 to TRBJ1-5; D may be TRBD1 (5 bases). The material sequenced was CD4+ or CD8+ T cells sorted from blood, taken in a trial of the OX40 agonist ivuxolimab. This receptor was taken from an adult with an advanced solid tumor such as melanoma, head and neck, liver or kidney cancer. The CDR3 region is CASSFHSGTAKDNQPQHF. CDR3 in DNA: TGTGCCAGCAGCTTTCATTCCGGGACGGCAAAAGATAATCAGCCCCAGCATTTT.